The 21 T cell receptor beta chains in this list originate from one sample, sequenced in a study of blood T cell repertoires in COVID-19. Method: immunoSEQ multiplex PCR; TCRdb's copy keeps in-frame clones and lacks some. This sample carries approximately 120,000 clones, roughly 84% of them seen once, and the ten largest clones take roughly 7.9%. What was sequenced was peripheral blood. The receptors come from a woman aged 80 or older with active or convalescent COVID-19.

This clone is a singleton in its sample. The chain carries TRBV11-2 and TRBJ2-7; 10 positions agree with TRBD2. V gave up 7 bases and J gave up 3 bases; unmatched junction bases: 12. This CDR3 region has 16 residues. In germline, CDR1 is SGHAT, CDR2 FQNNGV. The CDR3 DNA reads TGTGCCAGCACCCCGAGGGCCGGGACTAGCGTCTACGAGCAGTACTTC. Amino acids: CASTPRAGTSVYEQYF.

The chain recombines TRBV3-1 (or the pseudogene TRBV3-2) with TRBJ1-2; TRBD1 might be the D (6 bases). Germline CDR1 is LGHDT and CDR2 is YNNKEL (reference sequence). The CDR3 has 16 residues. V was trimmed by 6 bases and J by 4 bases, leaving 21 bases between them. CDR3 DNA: TGTGCCAGCAGTCCACCTCCCGGGACATCTCGCTATGGCTACACCTTC. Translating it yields CASSPPPGTSRYGYTF.

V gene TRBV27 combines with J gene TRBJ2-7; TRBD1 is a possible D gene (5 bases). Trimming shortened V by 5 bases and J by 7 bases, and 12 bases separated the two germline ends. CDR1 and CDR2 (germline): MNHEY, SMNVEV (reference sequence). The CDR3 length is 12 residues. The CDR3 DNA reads TGTGCCAGCAGTGTCCCAAGGGGAGAGCAGTACTTC. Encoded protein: CASSVPRGEQYF.

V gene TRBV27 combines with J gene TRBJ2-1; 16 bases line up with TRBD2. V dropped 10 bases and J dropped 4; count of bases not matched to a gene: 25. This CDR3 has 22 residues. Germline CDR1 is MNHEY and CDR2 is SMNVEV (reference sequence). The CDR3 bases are TGTGCCAATACGCAATATTCCGGGACTAGCGGGAGGGCTCCTAAAACGTACAATGAGCAGTTCTTC. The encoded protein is CANTQYSGTSGRAPKTYNEQFF.

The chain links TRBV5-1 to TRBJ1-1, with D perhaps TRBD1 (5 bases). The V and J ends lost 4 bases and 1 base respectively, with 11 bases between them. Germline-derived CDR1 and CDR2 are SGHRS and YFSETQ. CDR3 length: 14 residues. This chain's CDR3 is CASSAWGANTEAFF. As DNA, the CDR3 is TGCGCCAGCAGCGCCTGGGGCGCGAACACTGAAGCTTTCTTT.

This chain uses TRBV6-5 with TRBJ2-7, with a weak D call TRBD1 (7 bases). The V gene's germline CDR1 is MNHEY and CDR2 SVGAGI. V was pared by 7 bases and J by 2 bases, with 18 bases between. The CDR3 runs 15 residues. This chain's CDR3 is CASKKLRDSPYEQYF. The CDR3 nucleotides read TGTGCCAGCAAGAAACTGCGGGACAGCCCCTACGAGCAGTACTTC.

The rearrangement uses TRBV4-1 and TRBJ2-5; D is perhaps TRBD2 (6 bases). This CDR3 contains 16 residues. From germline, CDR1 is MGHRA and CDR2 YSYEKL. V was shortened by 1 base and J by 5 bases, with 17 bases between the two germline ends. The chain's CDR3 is CASSQVGLAGIETQYF. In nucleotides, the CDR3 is TGCGCCAGCAGCCAAGTTGGTTTGGCGGGAATTGAGACCCAGTACTTC.

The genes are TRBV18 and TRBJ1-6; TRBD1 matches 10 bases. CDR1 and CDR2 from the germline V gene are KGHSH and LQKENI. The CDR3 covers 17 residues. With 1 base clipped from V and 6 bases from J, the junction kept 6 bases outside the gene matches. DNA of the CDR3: TGTGCCAGCTCACCACGCGGGGGGACAGGGGCTAATTCACCCCTCCACTTT. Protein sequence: CASSPRGGTGANSPLHF.

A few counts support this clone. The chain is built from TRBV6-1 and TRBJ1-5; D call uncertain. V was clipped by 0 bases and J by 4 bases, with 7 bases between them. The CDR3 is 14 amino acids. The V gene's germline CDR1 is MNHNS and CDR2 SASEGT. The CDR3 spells CASSEAQLNQPQHF. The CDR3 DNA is TGTGCCAGCAGTGAAGCACAGTTGAATCAGCCCCAGCATTTT.

The CDR3 region has the DNA TGCGCCAGCAGCTTGGAGGGCGCAGGGATCTCCTACGAGCAGTACTTC. It yields the protein CASSLEGAGISYEQYF. The chain recombines TRBV5-1 with TRBJ2-7; possibly TRBD1 for D (5 bases). V gave up 0 bases and J gave up 0 bases, with 13 bases separating them. Germline V gives CDR1 SGHRS, CDR2 YFSETQ. The CDR3 consists of 16 residues.

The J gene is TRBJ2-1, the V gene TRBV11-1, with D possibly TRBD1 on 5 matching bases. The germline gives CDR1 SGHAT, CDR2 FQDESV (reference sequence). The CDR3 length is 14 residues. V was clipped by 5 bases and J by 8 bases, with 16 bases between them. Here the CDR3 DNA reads TGTGCCAGCAGCCCCCGTTGGGGCCGGGATGAGCAGTTCTTC. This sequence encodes CASSPRWGRDEQFF.

CDR3 residues: CASSLALAEYNEQFF. Written as DNA, the CDR3 is TGTGCCAGCAGCTTAGCCCTAGCGGAGTACAATGAGCAGTTCTTC. This chain connects TRBV7-9 to TRBJ2-1; 7 positions match TRBD2. The V gene's germline CDR1 is SEHNR and CDR2 FQNEAQ (reference sequence). The CDR3 length is 15 residues. Trimming at V came to 0 bases and at J to 4 bases, leaving 3 bases not matched to a gene.

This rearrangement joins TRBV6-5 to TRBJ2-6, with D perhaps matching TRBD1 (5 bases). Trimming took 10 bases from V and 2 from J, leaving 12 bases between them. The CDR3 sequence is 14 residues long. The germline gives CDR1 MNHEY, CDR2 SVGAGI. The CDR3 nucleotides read TGTGCCACCCGAAGGGGCGCTGGGGCCAACGTCCTGACTTTC. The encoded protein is CATRRGAGANVLTF.

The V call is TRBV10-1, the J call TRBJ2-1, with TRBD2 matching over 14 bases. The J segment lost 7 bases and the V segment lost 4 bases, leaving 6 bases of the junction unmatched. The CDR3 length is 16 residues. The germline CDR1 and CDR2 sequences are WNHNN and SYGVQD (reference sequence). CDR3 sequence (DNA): TGCGCCAGCAGTGGACTAGCGGGAGGGCCGGAAAATGAGCAGTTCTTC. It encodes CASSGLAGGPENEQFF.

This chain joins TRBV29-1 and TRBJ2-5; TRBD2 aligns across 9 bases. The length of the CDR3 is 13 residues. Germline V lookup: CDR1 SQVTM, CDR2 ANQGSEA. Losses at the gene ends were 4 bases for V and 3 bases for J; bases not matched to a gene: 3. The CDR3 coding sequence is TGCAGCGTTGCCGGGACTAGCAAAGAGACCCAGTACTTC. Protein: CSVAGTSKETQYF.

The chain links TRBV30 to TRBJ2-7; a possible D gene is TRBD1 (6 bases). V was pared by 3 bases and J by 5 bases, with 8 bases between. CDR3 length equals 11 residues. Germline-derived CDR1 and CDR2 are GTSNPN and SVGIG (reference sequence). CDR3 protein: CAWRGANEQYF. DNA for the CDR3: TGTGCCTGGAGGGGGGCGAACGAGCAGTACTTC. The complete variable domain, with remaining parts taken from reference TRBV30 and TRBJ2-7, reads SQTIHQWPATLVQPVGSPLSLECTVEGTSNPNLYWYRQAAGRGLQLLFYSVGIGQISSEVPQNLSASRPQDRQFILSSKKLLLSDSGFYLCAWRGANEQYFGPGTRLTVT.

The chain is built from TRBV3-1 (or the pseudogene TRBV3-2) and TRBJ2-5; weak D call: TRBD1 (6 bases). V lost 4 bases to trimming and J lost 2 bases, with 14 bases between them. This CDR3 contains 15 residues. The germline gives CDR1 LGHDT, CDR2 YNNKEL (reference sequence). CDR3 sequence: CASSPGSDRQETQYF. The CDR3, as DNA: TGTGCCAGCAGCCCCGGGTCCGACAGGCAAGAGACCCAGTACTTC.

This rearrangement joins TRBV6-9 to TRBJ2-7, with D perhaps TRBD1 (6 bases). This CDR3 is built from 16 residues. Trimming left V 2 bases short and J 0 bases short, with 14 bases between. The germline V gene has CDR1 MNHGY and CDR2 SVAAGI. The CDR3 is CASSYARGTPSYEQYF. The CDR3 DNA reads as TGTGCCAGCAGTTATGCGAGGGGGACCCCCTCCTACGAGCAGTACTTC.

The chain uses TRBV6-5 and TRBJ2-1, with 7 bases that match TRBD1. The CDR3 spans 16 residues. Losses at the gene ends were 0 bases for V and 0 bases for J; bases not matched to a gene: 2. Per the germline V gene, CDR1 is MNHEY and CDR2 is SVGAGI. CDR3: CASSYSTGASYNEQFF. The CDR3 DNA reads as TGTGCCAGCAGTTACTCCACAGGGGCCTCCTACAATGAGCAGTTCTTC.

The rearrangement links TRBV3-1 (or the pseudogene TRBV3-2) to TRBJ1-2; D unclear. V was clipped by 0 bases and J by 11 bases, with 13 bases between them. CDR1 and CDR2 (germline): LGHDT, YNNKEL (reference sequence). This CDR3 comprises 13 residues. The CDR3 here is CASSQEPVTWYTF. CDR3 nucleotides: TGTGCCAGCAGCCAAGAGCCTGTGACATGGTACACCTTC.

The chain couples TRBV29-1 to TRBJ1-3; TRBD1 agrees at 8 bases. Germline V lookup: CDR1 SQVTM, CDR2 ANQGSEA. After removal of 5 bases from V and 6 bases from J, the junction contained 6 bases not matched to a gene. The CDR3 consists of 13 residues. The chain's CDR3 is CSVTLTGVNTIYF. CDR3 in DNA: TGCAGCGTTACCCTGACAGGGGTAAACACCATATATTTT.